There are a few counts of the clone carrying this T cell receptor (beta chain). The sample originates from a study of blood T cell repertoires in COVID-19. For the study at large: The origin of the acute and convalescent COVID-19 samples was the United States, Italy and Spain. The cDNA or gDNA used as material had been derived from T cells, B-cell-depleted T cells, or PBMCs.

J gave up 4 bases and V 3 bases, and 16 bases lay outside the gene matches. This CDR3 is 18 amino acids long. In germline, CDR1 is MDHEN, CDR2 SYDVKM. Authors' processing steps: Estimates of nucleated cell counts were drawn from the amplification of reference gene primers. Sequenced by immunoSEQ multiplex PCR; TCRdb stores in-frame clones only, minus some. V and J calls and clone size come straight from that table; D and trimming were deduced from the DNA. This sample yields more than 140,000 clones, of which roughly 84% are seen a single time; 7.5% to 8.5% belongs to the top ten. Sequencing used peripheral blood. The gene calls are TRBV28 and TRBJ2-3; 7 bases agree with TRBD2. The sequence was obtained from a woman aged 55-69 years with acute or convalescent COVID-19. The CDR3 loop is CASSFSPGLGGIADTQYF. The DNA for the CDR3 is TGTGCCAGCAGTTTCTCTCCCGGACTAGGAGGAATAGCAGATACGCAGTATTTT.